What follows is one T cell receptor (beta chain) and its context. This CDR3 has 15 amino acids. Germline lookup yields CDR1 MDHEN and CDR2 SYDVKM. Unmatched junction bases numbered 5, after V lost 6 bases and J lost 2 bases. This sample was taken from a study of control samples from healthy donors and cancer patients. Some clones are missing from TCRdb's copy, which holds only in-frame ones; the method was immunoSEQ multiplex PCR. Of about 160,000 clones in the sample, 96% were seen once. Sample: blood. The TCR comes from a woman in her twenties or thirties in good health. This chain uses TRBV28 with TRBJ1-4, with 8 bases matching TRBD1. The chain's CDR3 is CASRTPGGTNEKLFF. The CDR3 DNA reads as TGTGCCAGCAGAACTCCAGGGGGCACTAATGAAAAACTGTTTTTT.